These 27 T cell receptor beta chains were all obtained from the same sample, sequenced in a study of blood T cell repertoires in COVID-19. The table came from immunoSEQ multiplex PCR; TCRdb's copy has only in-frame clones and leaves some out. This table holds some 110,000 clones, roughly nine tenths found once. The sample taken for sequencing was peripheral blood. Receptor source: a human donor in a cohort sampled during active COVID-19.

This chain links TRBV3-1 (or the pseudogene TRBV3-2) with TRBJ1-5; no reliable D call. Germline V gene lookup returns CDR1 LGHDT and CDR2 YNNKEL (reference sequence). The CDR3 sequence is 14 residues long. V was pared by 4 bases and J by 12 bases, with 19 bases between. CDR3 sequence (DNA): TGTGCCAGCAGCCCTACGCGTCTTAACCCTATCCAGCATTTT. Its translation is CASSPTRLNPIQHF.

The V and J genes are TRBV19 and TRBJ2-7; D gene unclear. The ends were cut back, 3 bases at V and 2 bases at J, with 11 bases in the middle. Germline CDR1 LNHDA, CDR2 SQIVND (reference sequence). CDR3 length: 14 residues. The CDR3 here is CASSIAGMTYEQYF. Written as DNA, the CDR3 is TGTGCCAGTAGTATCGCAGGAATGACCTACGAGCAGTACTTC.

This chain joins TRBV5-4 and TRBJ2-3, with 7 bases identical to TRBD2. V lost 4 bases to trimming and J lost 2 bases; unmatched junction nucleotides: 22. This CDR3 has 20 residues. Germline lookup yields CDR1 SGHNT and CDR2 YYREEE (reference sequence). CDR3 sequence (DNA): TGTGCCAGCAGCCCTGTGCTCCTCCCCGGGCTAGCGGAGGTCACAGATACGCAGTATTTT. Protein sequence: CASSPVLLPGLAEVTDTQYF.

This clone was recorded a few times. The rearrangement uses TRBV6-5 and TRBJ1-6; D remains unclear. CDR1 and CDR2 (germline): MNHEY, SVGAGI. Trimming took 0 bases from V and 7 from J, leaving 7 bases between them. The CDR3 contains 14 residues. The CDR3 nucleotides are TGTGCCAGCAGTTACTCAGCGTTGAATTCACCCCTCCACTTT. Amino acid sequence: CASSYSALNSPLHF.

This clone was picked up one time. The chain carries TRBV21-1 and TRBJ2-5; the table's D call TRBD2 went unverified against the DNA. TRBV21-1 is listed as a pseudogene. The CDR3 extends over 19 amino acids. CDR3 residues: CASSGRSRGPSGAQETQYF. CDR3 DNA: TGTGCCAGCAGCGGACGGTCGAGGGGGCCTAGCGGGGCACAAGAGACCCAGTACTTC.

The chain recombines TRBV29-1 with TRBJ1-3; weak D call: TRBD1 (6 bases). Germline CDR1 reads SQVTM; CDR2 reads ANQGSEA. This CDR3 is built from 16 residues. V was cut by 2 bases and J by 0 bases, with 14 bases left in between. The DNA for the CDR3 is TGCAGCGTTGAACTTCAGGGGTCGGCCTCTGGAAACACCATATATTTT. Amino acid sequence: CSVELQGSASGNTIYF.

In its sample, this clone was seen once. The rearrangement links TRBV6-5 to TRBJ2-3, with D possibly matching TRBD1 (5 bases). Trimming stripped 8 bases from V and 5 bases from J, with 11 bases between. Germline CDR1 is MNHEY and CDR2 is SVGAGI. The CDR3 has 12 residues. This CDR3 reads CASQTVGDTQYF. The DNA for the CDR3 is TGTGCCAGCCAGACAGTCGGAGATACGCAGTATTTT.

CDR3 protein: CATSAVDRAAGYTF. The CDR3 DNA reads TGTGCCACCAGTGCCGTTGACAGGGCGGCTGGCTACACCTTC. This chain connects TRBV24-1 to TRBJ1-2; 7 bases are shared with TRBD1. V dropped 5 bases and J dropped 7; count of bases not matched to a gene: 9. Germline assignment: CDR1 KGHDR and CDR2 SFDVKD. The CDR3 is 14 amino acids.

This clone was found once. The genes are TRBV5-4 and TRBJ2-5; D is perhaps TRBD2 (6 bases). This CDR3 is built from 16 residues. With 4 bases removed from V and 3 bases from J, the gap between germline ends came to 19 bases. Germline CDR1 SGHNT, CDR2 YYREEE (reference sequence). The CDR3 DNA follows: TGTGCCAGCAGCCTGGGGGATGGGGGGAGGAAAGAGACCCAGTACTTC. Residues: CASSLGDGGRKETQYF.

This chain joins TRBV3-1 (or the pseudogene TRBV3-2) and TRBJ1-1; D uncertain. The CDR3 covers 12 residues. V shed 4 bases and J shed 4 bases, with 7 bases lying between them. Germline V gives CDR1 LGHDT, CDR2 YNNKEL (reference sequence). In nucleotides, the CDR3 is TGTGCCAGCAGCCCCGGTTCCACTGAAGCTTTCTTT. Protein: CASSPGSTEAFF.

The rearrangement joins TRBV9 to TRBJ2-3, with D possibly TRBD1 on 6 matching bases. CDR1 is SGDLS, CDR2 YYNGEE, per germline. This CDR3 spans 16 amino acids. Trimming left V 3 bases short and J 5 bases short, with 19 bases between. CDR3 sequence: CASSAGHGSLGDTQYF. CDR3 nucleotides: TGTGCCAGCAGCGCGGGACACGGATCCCTGGGAGATACGCAGTATTTT.

The chain links TRBV2 to TRBJ1-2; D is possibly TRBD1 (6 bases). The CDR3 runs to 12 residues. The ends were cut back, 9 bases at V and 4 bases at J, with 12 bases in the middle. The germline CDR1 and CDR2 sequences are SNHLY and FYNNEI. CDR3 region: CARPDSAYGYTF. The DNA for the CDR3 is TGTGCCAGGCCGGACAGTGCCTATGGCTACACCTTC.

The V and J genes are TRBV10-3 and TRBJ2-1; 7 bases agree with TRBD2. The CDR3 has 16 amino acids. The V and J ends lost 7 bases and 10 bases, in that order; junction bases with no gene match: 19. The V gene's germline CDR1 is ENHRY and CDR2 SYGVKD. This CDR3 reads CAINPEGAGSAGEQFF. In nucleotides, the CDR3 is TGTGCCATCAACCCCGAGGGAGCGGGATCGGCGGGGGAGCAGTTCTTC.

The V and J genes are TRBV19 and TRBJ1-5; 10 bases agree with TRBD1. The CDR3 totals 18 residues. The trim removed 0 bases at V and 5 bases at J, leaving 10 bases unmatched. Germline V gives CDR1 LNHDA, CDR2 SQIVND (reference sequence). The CDR3 spells CASSIDRTGGRMDQPQHF. DNA of the CDR3: TGTGCCAGTAGTATAGATCGGACAGGGGGAAGGATGGATCAGCCCCAGCATTTT.

The chain couples TRBV3-1 (or the pseudogene TRBV3-2) to TRBJ2-1; 12 bases align to TRBD2. Per germline, CDR1 LGHDT and CDR2 YNNKEL (reference sequence). Unmatched junction bases numbered 3, after V lost 2 bases and J lost 1 base. This CDR3 has 17 residues. CDR3 in amino acids: CASSQLAGGVSYNEQFF. As DNA, the CDR3 is TGTGCCAGCAGCCAACTAGCGGGAGGGGTGTCCTACAATGAGCAGTTCTTC.

This chain links TRBV5-4 with TRBJ2-4; 10 bases are a match to TRBD2. J lost 8 bases, V lost 1 base, and 9 bases had no gene match. Germline V gene sequence: CDR1 SGHNT, CDR2 YYREEE (reference sequence). The length of the CDR3 is 16 residues. The CDR3 DNA reads TGTGCCAGCAGCTTGAGACTAGCGGGCGGGACGGACATTCAGTACTTC. Amino acid sequence: CASSLRLAGGTDIQYF.

The V gene is TRBV19, the J gene TRBJ2-1, with 7 bases aligning to TRBD1. Germline CDR1 LNHDA, CDR2 SQIVND (reference sequence). The length of the CDR3 is 15 residues. V lost 6 bases and J lost 10; bases outside the gene matches: 15. The chain's CDR3 is CASRGGLGTFWEQFF. As DNA, the CDR3 is TGTGCCAGTAGAGGGGGCTTAGGGACCTTTTGGGAGCAGTTCTTC.

The V gene is TRBV5-4, the J gene TRBJ2-2; 9 nucleotides align to TRBD2. Germline V CDR1 and CDR2: SGHNT, YYREEE (reference sequence). This CDR3 has 16 residues. V was pared by 0 bases and J by 4 bases, with 4 bases of the junction left unmatched. CDR3 DNA sequence: TGTGCCAGCAGCTTGGGGCGGGGGGGACCCACCGGGGAGCTGTTTTTT. Its translation: CASSLGRGGPTGELFF.

The chain has TRBV9 and TRBJ2-5, with D possibly TRBD2 on 5 matching bases. Trimming shortened V by 4 bases and J by 3 bases, and 16 bases separated the two germline ends. The CDR3 loop spans 15 amino acids. Germline V CDR1 and CDR2: SGDLS, YYNGEE. CDR3 region: CASSSSPRVEETQYF. CDR3 coding DNA: TGTGCCAGCAGCTCCTCACCGAGGGTCGAAGAGACCCAGTACTTC.

CDR3 nucleotide sequence: TGTGCCAGCAGCCCGACCGGGCGGATAGCGACCAGCGTCTACAATGAGCAGTTCTTC. Its translation: CASSPTGRIATSVYNEQFF. J is TRBJ2-1 and V is TRBV7-9, with D perhaps TRBD2 (5 bases). V was cut by 5 bases and J by 3 bases, with 26 bases left in between. The germline V gene has CDR1 SEHNR and CDR2 FQNEAQ (reference sequence). This CDR3 comprises 19 residues.

The J gene is TRBJ1-4, the V gene TRBV14; D not resolved. Trimming removed 4 bases at V and 8 bases at J, with 17 bases between. The V gene's germline CDR1 is SGHDN and CDR2 FVKESK. The CDR3 is 15 residues long. The CDR3 nucleotides read TGTGCCAGCAGCCTCCAGGCCAGTCTTCGGGAAAAACTGTTTTTT. Encoded protein: CASSLQASLREKLFF.

The chain couples TRBV9 to TRBJ2-7; weak D call: TRBD2 (6 bases). This CDR3 contains 16 residues. Germline V gene data show CDR1 as SGDLS and CDR2 as YYNGEE. The ends were cut back, 0 bases at V and 5 bases at J, with 18 bases in the middle. The CDR3 is CASSVAEMTRFNEQYF. In DNA, the CDR3 is TGTGCCAGCAGCGTAGCTGAAATGACTAGATTTAACGAGCAGTACTTC.

This clone came up once. V and J are TRBV18 and TRBJ2-3; D is possibly TRBD2 (5 bases). The ends were cut back, 2 bases at V and 0 bases at J, with 9 bases in the middle. The CDR3 is made up of 15 amino acids. The germline V gene has CDR1 KGHSH and CDR2 LQKENI. CDR3 in DNA: TGTGCCAGCTCACCAATCGCTAGCAGCACAGATACGCAGTATTTT. Residues: CASSPIASSTDTQYF. Variable domain in full (rest from reference TRBV18 and TRBJ2-3): NAGVMQNPRHLVRRRGQEARLRCSPMKGHSHVYWYRQLPEEGLKFMVYLQKENIIDESGMPKERFSAEFPKEGPSILRIQQVVRGDSAAYFCASSPIASSTDTQYFGPGTRLTVL.

The V call is TRBV4-2, the J call TRBJ1-2; D gene uncertain. Germline V gene data show CDR1 as LGHNA and CDR2 as YNFKEQ. The CDR3 runs to 16 residues. V lost 0 bases, J lost 0 bases, and 11 bases lay in between. CDR3 coding DNA: TGTGCCAGCAGCCAAGACTGGTCAGAAGCTAACTATGGCTACACCTTC. It yields the protein CASSQDWSEANYGYTF.

The chain has TRBV4-3 and TRBJ2-5, with 7 positions matching TRBD1. Per the germline V gene, CDR1 is LGHNA and CDR2 is YSLEER. V lost 0 bases to trimming and J lost 7 bases; unmatched junction nucleotides: 11. This CDR3 comprises 16 residues. For the CDR3, the DNA is TGCGCCAGCAGCCAAGAGAGGTGGGGGCCAGGGGGGACCCAGTACTTC. It translates to CASSQERWGPGGTQYF.

The rearrangement links TRBV7-9 to TRBJ1-6; the D gene is possibly TRBD1 (5 bases). Germline CDR1 is SEHNR and CDR2 is FQNEAQ (reference sequence). This CDR3 spans 17 amino acids. Trimming pared 0 bases from V and 6 bases from J, leaving 15 bases between. The CDR3 loop is CASSLAREVWSNSPLHF. Here the CDR3 DNA reads TGTGCCAGCAGCTTAGCCAGGGAAGTCTGGTCTAATTCACCCCTCCACTTT.

This chain uses TRBV18 with TRBJ2-7; 8 bases are a match to TRBD1. The V and J ends lost 3 bases and 5 bases, in that order; junction bases with no gene match: 3. The germline CDR1 and CDR2 sequences are KGHSH and LQKENI. The CDR3 is 13 amino acids. The CDR3 loop is CASSPRQGNEQYF. CDR3 nucleotides: TGTGCCAGCTCACCTCGACAGGGGAACGAGCAGTACTTC.